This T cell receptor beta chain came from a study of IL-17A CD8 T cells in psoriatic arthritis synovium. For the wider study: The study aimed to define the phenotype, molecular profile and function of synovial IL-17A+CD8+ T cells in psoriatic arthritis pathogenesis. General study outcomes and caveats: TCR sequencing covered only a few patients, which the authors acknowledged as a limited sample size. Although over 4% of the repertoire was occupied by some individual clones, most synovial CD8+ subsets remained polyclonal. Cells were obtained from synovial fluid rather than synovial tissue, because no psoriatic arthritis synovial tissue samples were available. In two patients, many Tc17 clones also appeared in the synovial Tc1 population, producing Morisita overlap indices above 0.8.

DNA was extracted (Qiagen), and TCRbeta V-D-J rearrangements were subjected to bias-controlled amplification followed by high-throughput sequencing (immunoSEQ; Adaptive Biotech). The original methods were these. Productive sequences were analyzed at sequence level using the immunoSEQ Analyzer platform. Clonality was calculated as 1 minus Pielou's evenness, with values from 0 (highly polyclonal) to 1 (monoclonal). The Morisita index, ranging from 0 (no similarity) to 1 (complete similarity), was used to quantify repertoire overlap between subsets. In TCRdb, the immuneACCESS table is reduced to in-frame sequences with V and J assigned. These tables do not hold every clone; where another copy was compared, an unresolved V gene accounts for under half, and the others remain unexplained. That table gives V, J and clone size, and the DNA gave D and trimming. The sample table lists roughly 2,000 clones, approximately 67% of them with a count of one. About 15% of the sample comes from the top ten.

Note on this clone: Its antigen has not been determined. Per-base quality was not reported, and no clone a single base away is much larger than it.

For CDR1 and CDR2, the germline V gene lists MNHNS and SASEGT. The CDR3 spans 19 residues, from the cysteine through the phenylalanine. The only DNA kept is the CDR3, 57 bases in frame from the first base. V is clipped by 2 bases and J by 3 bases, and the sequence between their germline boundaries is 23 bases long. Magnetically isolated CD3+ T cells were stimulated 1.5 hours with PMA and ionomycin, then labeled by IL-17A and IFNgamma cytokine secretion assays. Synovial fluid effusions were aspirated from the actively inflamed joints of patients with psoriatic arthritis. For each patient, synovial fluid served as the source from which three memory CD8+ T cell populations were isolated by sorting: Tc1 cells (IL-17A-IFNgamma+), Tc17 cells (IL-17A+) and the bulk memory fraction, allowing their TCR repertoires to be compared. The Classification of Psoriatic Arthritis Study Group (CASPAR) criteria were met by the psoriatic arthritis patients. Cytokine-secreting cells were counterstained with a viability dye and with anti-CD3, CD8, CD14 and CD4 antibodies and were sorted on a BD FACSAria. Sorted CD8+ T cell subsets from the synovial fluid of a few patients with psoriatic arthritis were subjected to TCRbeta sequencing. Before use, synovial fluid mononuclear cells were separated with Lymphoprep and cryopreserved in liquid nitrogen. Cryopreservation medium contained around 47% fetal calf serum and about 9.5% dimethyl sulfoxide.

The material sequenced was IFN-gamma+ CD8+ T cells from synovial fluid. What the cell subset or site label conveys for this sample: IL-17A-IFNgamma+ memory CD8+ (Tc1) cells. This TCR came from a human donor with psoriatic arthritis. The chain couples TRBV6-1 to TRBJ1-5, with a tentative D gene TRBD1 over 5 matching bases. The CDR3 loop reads CASSEREPLKDTFNQPQHF. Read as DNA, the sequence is TGTGCCAGCAGTGAAAGGGAACCCTTAAAGGACACTTTCAATCAGCCCCAGCATTTT.